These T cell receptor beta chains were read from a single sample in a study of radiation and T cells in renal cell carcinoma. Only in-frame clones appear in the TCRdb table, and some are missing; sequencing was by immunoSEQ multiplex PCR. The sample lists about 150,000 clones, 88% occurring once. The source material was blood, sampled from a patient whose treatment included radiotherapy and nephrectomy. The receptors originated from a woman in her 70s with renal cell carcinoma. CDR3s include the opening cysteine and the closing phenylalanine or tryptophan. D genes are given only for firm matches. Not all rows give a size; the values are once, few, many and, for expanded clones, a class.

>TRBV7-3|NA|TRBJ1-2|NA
TGTGCCAGCAGCGCATACCTACGGGACACCCCAGAATATGGCTACACCTTC
CASSAYLRDTPEYGYTF
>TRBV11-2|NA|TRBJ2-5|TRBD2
TGTGCCAGCAGCTTAAGGACTAGCGGGGGTCCCAGGGAGACCCAGTACTTC
CASSLRTSGGPRETQYF
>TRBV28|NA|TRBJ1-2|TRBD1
TGTGCCAGCAGTAGGACTACAGGGGGTCTGGGCTACACCTTC
CASSRTTGGLGYTF
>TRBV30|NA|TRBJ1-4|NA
TGTGCCTGGAGTGTAGAATTCAGGAAGAAACTGTTTTTT
CAWSVEFRKKLFF
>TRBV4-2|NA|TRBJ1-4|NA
TGTGCCAGCAGCCTGGAGGGCCCCCAGGCCAATGAAAAACTGTTTTTT
CASSLEGPQANEKLFF
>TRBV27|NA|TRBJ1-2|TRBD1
TGTGCCAGCTCGACAGGGCGGAACTATGGCTACACCTTC
CASSTGRNYGYTF
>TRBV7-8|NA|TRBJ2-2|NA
TGTGCCAGCAGCGTCAGTCCGGACAGAGCTGCGAACACCGGGGAGCTGTTTTTT
CASSVSPDRAANTGELFF
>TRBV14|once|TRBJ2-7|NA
TGTGCCAGCAGCCAAGGACAGGTGTTTTCCTACGAGCAGTACTTC
CASSQGQVFSYEQYF
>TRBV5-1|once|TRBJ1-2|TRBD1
TGCGCCAGCGGGCGGACAGGGGCAGCCGCGAGCTATGGCTACACCTTC
CASGRTGAAASYGYTF
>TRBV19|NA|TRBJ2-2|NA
TGTGCCAGTAGTACCTCAAGTCGGACCGGGGAGCTGTTTTTT
CASSTSSRTGELFF
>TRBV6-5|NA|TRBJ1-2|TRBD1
TGTGCCAGCAGTACACAGGGGGGGGTATATGGCTACACCTTC
CASSTQGGVYGYTF
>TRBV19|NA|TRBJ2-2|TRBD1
TGTGCCAGTAGTACAGGACAGGGATCCGCCACCGGGGAGCTGTTTTTT
CASSTGQGSATGELFF
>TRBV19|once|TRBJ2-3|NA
TGTGCCAGTAGTATAGCTGGCACAGATACGCAGTATTTT
CASSIAGTDTQYF
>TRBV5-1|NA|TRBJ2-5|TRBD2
TGCGCCAGCAGCTCAGTCCCCGGGACTAGAGAGACCCAGTACTTC
CASSSVPGTRETQYF
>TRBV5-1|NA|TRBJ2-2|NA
TGCGCCAGCAGCTCGGAATCGAACACCGGGGAGCTGTTTTTT
CASSSESNTGELFF